This paragraph reports one TCR beta chain. The data stem from a study of blood T cell repertoires in COVID-19. In the study overall: The cDNA or gDNA used as material had been derived from T cells, B-cell-depleted T cells, or PBMCs.

Data came from immunoSEQ multiplex PCR; TCRdb stores just in-frame clones and leaves some out. Among over 200,000 clones listed, around four fifths were seen once. CDR1 is KGHSH, CDR2 LQKENI, per germline. V trimming: 3 bases; J trimming: 8 bases; junction bases outside the gene matches: 13. The CDR3 has 16 residues. The receptor comes from a woman between 50 and 59 years old with acute or convalescent COVID-19. The source material was peripheral blood. The chain employs TRBV18 and TRBJ2-1, with 7 bases that match TRBD1. The CDR3 is CASSPRSGDSLDEQFF. CDR3 coding DNA: TGTGCCAGCTCACCCAGATCCGGGGACAGCCTCGATGAGCAGTTCTTC.